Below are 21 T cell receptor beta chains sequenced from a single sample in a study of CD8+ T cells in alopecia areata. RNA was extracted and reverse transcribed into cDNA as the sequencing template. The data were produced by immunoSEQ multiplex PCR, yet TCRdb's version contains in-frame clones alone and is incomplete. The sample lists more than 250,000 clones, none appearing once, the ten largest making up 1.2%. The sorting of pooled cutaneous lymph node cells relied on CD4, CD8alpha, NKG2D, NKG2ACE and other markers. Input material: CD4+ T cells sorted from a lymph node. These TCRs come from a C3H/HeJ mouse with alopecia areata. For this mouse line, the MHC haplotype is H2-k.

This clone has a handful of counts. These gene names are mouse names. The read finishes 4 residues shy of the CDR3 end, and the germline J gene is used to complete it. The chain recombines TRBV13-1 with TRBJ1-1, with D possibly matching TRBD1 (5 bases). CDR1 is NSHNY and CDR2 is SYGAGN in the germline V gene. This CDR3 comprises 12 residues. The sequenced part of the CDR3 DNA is TGTGCCAGCAGTGACAGGGTGAGA. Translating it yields CASSDRVR. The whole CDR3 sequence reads CASSDRVREVFF.

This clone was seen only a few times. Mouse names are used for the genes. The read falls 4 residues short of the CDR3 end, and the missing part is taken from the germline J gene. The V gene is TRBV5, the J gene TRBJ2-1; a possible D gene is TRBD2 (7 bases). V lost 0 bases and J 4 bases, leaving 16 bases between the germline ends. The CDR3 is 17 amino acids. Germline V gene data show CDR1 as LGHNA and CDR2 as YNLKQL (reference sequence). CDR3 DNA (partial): TGTGCCAGCAGCCAAGAGGCCCGAGGGGGGGGATATGCT. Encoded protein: CASSQEARGGGYA. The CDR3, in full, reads CASSQEARGGGYAEQFF.

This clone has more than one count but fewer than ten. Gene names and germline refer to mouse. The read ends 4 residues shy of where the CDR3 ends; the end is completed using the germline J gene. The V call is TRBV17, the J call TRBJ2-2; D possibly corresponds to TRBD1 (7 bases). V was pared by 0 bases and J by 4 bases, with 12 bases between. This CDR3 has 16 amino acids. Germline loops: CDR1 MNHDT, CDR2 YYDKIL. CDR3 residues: CASSRDLRGPTGQLYF. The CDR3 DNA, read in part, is TGTGCTAGCAGTAGAGATCTTAGGGGGCCCACCGGG.

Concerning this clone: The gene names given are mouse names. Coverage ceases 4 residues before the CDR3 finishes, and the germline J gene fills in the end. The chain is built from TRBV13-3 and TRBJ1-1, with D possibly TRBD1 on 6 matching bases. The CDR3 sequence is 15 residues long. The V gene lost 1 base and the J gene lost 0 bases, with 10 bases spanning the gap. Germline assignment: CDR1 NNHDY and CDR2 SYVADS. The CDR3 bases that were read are TGTGCCAGCAGTGATCTCCAGGGGTCAAACACA. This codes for CASSDLQGSNT. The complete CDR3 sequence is CASSDLQGSNTEVFF.

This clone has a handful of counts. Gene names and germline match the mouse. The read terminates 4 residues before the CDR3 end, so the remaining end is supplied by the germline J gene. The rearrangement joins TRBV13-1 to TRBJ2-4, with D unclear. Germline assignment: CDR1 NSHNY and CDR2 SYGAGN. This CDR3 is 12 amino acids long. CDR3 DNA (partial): TGTGCCAGCAGTGCCCAAAAAAAC. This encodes CASSAQKN. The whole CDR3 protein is CASSAQKNTLYF.

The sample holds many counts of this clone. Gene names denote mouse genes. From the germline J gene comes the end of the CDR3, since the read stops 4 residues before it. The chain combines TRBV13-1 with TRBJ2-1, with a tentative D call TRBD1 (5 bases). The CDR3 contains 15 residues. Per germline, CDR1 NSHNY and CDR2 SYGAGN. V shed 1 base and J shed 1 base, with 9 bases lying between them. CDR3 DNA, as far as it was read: TGTGCCAGCAGTGATCAGGGCGGGAACTATGCT. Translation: CASSDQGGNYA. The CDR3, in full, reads CASSDQGGNYAEQFF.

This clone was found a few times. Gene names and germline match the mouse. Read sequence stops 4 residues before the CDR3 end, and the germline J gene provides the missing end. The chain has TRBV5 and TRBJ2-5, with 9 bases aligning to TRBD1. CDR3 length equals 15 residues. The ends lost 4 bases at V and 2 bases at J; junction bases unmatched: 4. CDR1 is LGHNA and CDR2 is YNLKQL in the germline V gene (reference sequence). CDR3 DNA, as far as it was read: TGTGCCAGCAGCCCACCGGACAGGGGCCAAGAC. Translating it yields CASSPPDRGQD. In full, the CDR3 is CASSPPDRGQDTQYF.

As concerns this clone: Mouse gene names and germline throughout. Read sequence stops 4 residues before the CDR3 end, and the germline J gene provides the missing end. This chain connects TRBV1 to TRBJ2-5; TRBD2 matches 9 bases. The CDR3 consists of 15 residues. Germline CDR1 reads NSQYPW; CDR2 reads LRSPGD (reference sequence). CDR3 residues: CTCSAVWGGFDTQYF. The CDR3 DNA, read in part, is TGCACCTGCAGTGCAGTCTGGGGGGGATTTGAC. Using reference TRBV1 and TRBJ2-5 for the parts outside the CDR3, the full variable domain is VTLLEQNPRWRLVPRGQAVNLRCILKNSQYPWMSWYQQDLQKQLQWLFTLRSPGDKEVKSLPGADYLATRVTDTELRLQVANMSQGRTLYCTCSAVWGGFDTQYFGPGTRLLVL.

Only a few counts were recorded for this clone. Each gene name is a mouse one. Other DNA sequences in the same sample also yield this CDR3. The CDR3 sequence: CTCSAGQGGYNSPLYF. The CDR3 DNA, read in part, is TGCACCTGCAGTGCAGGACAGGGAGGCTATAATTCGCCC. The chain uses TRBV1 and TRBJ1-6; 7 bases line up with TRBD1. The CDR3 end falls 3 residues outside the read, so it is completed with the germline J gene. TRBJ1-6 is labeled an ORF, and its function is uncertain. The CDR3 is 16 amino acids. The V gene's germline CDR1 is NSQYPW and CDR2 LRSPGD (reference sequence). Losses at the gene ends were 1 base for V and 3 bases for J; bases not matched to a gene: 3.

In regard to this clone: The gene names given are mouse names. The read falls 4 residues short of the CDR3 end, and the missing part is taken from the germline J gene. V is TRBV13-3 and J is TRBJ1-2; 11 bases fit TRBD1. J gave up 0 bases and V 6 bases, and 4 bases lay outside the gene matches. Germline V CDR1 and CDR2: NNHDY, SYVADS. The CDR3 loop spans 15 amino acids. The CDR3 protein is CASKGQGGTNSDYTF. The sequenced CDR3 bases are TGTGCCAGCAAGGGACAGGGGGGAACAAACTCC.

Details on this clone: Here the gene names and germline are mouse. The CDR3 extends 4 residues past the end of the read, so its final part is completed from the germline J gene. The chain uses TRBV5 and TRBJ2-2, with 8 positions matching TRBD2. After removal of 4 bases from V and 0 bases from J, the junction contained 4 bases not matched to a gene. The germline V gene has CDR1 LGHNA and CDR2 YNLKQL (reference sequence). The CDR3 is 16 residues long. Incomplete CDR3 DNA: TGTGCCAGCAGCCCCTACTGGGGGACAAACACCGGG. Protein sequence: CASSPYWGTNTG. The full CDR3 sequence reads CASSPYWGTNTGQLYF.

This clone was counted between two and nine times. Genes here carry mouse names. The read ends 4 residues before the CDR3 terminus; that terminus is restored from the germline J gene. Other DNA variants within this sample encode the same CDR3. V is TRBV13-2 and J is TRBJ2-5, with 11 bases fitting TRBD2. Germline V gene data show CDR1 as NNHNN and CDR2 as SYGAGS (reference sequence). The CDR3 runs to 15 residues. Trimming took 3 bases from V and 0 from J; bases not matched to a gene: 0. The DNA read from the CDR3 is TGTGCCAGCGGTGGGGACTGGGGGAACCAAGAC. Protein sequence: CASGGDWGNQD. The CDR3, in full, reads CASGGDWGNQDTQYF.

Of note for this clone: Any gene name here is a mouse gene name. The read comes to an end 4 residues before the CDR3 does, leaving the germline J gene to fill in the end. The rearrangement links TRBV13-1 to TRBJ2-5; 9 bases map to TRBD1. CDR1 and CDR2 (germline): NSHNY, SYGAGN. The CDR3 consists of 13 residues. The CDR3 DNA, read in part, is TGTGCCAGCAGTGGTGGGACAGGGGAC. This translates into CASSGGTGD. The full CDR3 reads CASSGGTGDTQYF.

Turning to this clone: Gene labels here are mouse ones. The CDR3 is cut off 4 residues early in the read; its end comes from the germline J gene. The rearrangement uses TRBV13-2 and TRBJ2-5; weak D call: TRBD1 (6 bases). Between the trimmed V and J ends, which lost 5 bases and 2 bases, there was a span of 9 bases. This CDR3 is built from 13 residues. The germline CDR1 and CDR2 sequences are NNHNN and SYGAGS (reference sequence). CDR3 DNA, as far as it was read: TGTGCCAGCGGGCAGACAGGCCAAGAC. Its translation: CASGQTGQD. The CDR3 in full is CASGQTGQDTQYF.

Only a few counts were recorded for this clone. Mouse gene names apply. CDR3 sequence reads: CTCSAETGALYAEQFF. The CDR3 bases that were read are TGCACCTGCAGTGCAGAGACTGGGGCCCTCTATGCT. J is TRBJ2-1 and V is TRBV1, with TRBD2 identical over 8 bases. Read data end 4 residues before the CDR3 end; the end is taken from the germline J gene. This CDR3 is 16 amino acids long. Germline CDR1 and CDR2: NSQYPW and LRSPGD (reference sequence). Losses at the gene ends were 0 bases for V and 3 bases for J; bases not matched to a gene: 4.

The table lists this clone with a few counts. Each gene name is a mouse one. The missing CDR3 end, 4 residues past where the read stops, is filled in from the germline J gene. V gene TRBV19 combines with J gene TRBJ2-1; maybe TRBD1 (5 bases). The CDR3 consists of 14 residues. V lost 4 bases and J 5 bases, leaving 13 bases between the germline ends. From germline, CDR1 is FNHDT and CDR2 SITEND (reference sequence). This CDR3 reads CASSPNRMDAEQFF. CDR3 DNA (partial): TGTGCCAGCAGTCCTAACAGGATGGATGCT.

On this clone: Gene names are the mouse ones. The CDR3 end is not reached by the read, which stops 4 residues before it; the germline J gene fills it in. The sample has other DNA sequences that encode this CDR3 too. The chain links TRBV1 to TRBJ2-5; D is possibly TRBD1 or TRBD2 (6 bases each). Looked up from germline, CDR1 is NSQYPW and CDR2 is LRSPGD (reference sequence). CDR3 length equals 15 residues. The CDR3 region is CTCSAEGARGDTQYF. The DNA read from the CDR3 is TGCACCTGCAGTGCAGAGGGGGCGCGGGGAGAC.

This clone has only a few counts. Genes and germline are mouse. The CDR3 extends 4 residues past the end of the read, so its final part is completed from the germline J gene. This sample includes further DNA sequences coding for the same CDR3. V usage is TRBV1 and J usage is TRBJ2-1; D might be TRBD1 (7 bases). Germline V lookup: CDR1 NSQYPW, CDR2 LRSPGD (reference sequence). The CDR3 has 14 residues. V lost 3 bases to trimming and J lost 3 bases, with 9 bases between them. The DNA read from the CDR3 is TGCACCTGCAGTGCCCAGGGGGGCTATGCT. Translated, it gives CTCSAQGGYA. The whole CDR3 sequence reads CTCSAQGGYAEQFF. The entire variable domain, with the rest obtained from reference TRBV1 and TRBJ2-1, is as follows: VTLLEQNPRWRLVPRGQAVNLRCILKNSQYPWMSWYQQDLQKQLQWLFTLRSPGDKEVKSLPGADYLATRVTDTELRLQVANMSQGRTLYCTCSAQGGYAEQFFGPGTRLTVL.

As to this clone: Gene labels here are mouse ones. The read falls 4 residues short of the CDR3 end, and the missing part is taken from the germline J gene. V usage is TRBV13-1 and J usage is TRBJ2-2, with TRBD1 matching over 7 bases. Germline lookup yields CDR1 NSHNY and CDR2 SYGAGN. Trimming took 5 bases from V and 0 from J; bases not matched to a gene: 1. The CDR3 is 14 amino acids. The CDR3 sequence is CASRTGSNTGQLYF. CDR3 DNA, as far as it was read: TGTGCCAGCAGGACAGGGTCAAACACCGGG.

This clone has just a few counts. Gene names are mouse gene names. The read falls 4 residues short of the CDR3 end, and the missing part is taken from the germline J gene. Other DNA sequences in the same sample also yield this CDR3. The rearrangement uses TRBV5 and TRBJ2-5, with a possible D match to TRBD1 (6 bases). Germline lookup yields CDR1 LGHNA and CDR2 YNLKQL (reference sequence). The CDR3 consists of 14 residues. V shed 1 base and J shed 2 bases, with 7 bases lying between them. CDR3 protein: CASSQGTVQDTQYF. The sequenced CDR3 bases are TGTGCCAGCAGCCAAGGGACAGTCCAAGAC.

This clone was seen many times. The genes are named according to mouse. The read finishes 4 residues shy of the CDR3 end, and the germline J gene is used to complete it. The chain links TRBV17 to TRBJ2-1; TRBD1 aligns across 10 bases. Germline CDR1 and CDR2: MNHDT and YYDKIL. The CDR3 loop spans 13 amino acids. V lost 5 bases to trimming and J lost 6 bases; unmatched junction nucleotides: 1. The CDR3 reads CASSDRGRAEQFF. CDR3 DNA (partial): TGTGCTAGCAGTGACAGGGGGCGTGCT.